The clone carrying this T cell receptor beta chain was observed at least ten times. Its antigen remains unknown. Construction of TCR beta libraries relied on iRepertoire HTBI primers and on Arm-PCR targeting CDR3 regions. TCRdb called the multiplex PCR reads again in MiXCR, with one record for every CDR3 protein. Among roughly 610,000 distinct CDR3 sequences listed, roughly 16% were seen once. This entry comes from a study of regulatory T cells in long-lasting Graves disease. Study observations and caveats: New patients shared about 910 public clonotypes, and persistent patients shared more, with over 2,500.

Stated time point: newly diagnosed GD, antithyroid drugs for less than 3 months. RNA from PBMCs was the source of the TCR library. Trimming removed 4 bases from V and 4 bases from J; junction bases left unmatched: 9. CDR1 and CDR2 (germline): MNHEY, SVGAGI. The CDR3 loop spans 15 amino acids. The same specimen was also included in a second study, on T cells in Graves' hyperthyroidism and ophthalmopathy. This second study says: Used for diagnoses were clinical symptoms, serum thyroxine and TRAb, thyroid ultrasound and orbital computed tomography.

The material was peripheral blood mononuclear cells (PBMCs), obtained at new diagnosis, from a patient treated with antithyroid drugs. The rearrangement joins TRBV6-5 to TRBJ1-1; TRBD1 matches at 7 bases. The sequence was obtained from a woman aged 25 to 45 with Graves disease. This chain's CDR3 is CASSSTTGRTTEAFF. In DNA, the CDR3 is TGTGCCAGCAGTTCCACGACAGGGAGGACCACTGAAGCTTTCTTT.